The 27 T cell receptor beta chains below come from one sample, sequenced in a study of T cell repertoires in aging, cancer and after chemotherapy (dated by TCRdb to between 2018 and 2021). This sample was sequenced with an Illumina MiSeq. Using a mixed TRB-A/B primer pool, multiplex touch-down PCR amplified rearranged TRB sequences covering the V, D and J segments. TCRdb took the public reads, trimmed them with fastp at Q25, ran MiXCR for clone calling and kept in-frame beta chains. All rows with the same CDR3 protein become a single entry with the most common DNA and genes. This sample has approximately 10,000 distinct CDR3 sequences in its table, and about 42% of those were observed once. The top ten hold about 6.9% of the sample. Instead of sorted cells or RNA, genomic DNA extracted from peripheral blood served as the source for amplifying TCR beta rearrangements. The sequenced sample consisted of blood. These receptors were taken from a human donor in good health.

This clonotype was seen more than once but under ten times. The chain carries TRBV4-3 and TRBJ2-5; the D gene is possibly TRBD1 (5 bases). This CDR3 is 15 amino acids long. The V gene's germline CDR1 is LGHNA and CDR2 YSLEER. Trimming took off 0 bases at V and 4 bases at J, with 12 bases between the two ends. The CDR3: CASSQEWGRPETQYF. For the CDR3, the DNA is TGCGCCAGCAGCCAAGAGTGGGGCCGTCCAGAGACCCAGTACTTC.

This clonotype has only a few counts. The chain combines TRBV6-6 with TRBJ1-5; D might be TRBD1 (5 bases). Germline values: CDR1 MNHNY, CDR2 SVGAGI (reference sequence). This CDR3 has 14 amino acids. The ends were cut back, 5 bases at V and 4 bases at J, with 12 bases in the middle. The chain's CDR3 is CASSPAGRNQPQHF. The CDR3 DNA is TGTGCCAGCAGTCCCGCAGGGAGGAATCAGCCCCAGCATTTT.

The table lists this clonotype with a few counts. V is TRBV30 and J is TRBJ2-7; 14 positions match TRBD2. Trimming cost V 0 bases and J 3 bases; bases outside gene matches: 4. The CDR3 extends over 16 amino acids. The V gene's germline CDR1 is GTSNPN and CDR2 SVGIG (reference sequence). CDR3 in amino acids: CAWSVGLAGGLYEQYF. The CDR3 DNA reads as TGTGCCTGGAGTGTAGGACTAGCGGGGGGACTCTACGAGCAGTACTTC.

Written as DNA, the CDR3 is TGTGCCAGCAGCTTGACGGAGGGGGGCACTGAAGCTTTCTTT. Its translation is CASSLTEGGTEAFF. The genes are TRBV5-6 and TRBJ1-1; D is possibly TRBD1 (6 bases). There are 14 residues in the CDR3. V lost 1 base to trimming and J lost 4 bases, with 11 bases between them. Germline CDR1 SGHDT, CDR2 YYEEEE.

The rearrangement links TRBV12-3 or TRBV12-4 to TRBJ2-7, with 7 bases matching TRBD1. V was clipped by 2 bases and J by 5 bases; unmatched bases: 6. This CDR3 is built from 14 residues. The CDR3 DNA reads as TGTGCCAGCAGTTTAAGAGGGGGCCTAAACGAGCAGTACTTC. It is translated as CASSLRGGLNEQYF.

This clonotype was counted between two and nine times. The J gene is TRBJ2-1, the V gene TRBV4-3; no firm D call. Germline assignment: CDR1 LGHNA and CDR2 YSLEER. Trimming removed 1 base at V and 4 bases at J, with 14 bases between. The CDR3 contains 16 residues. The CDR3 DNA reads TGCGCCAGCAGCCAAGTCGGATTCAGTGATTACAATGAGCAGTTCTTC. Its translation: CASSQVGFSDYNEQFF.

Only a few counts were recorded for this clonotype. This sequence joins TRBV7-9 and TRBJ2-6; D remains ambiguous. The CDR3 contains 11 residues. The germline CDR1 and CDR2 sequences are SEHNR and FQNEAQ (reference sequence). The V gene lost 5 bases and the J gene lost 13 bases, with 9 bases spanning the gap. For the CDR3, the DNA is TGTGCCAGCAGCCCCCGAGAAGTCCTGACTTTC. Its translation: CASSPREVLTF.

This sequence joins TRBV28 and TRBJ2-7; no definite D call. The CDR3 covers 13 residues. The V end was cut by 5 bases, the J end by 3 bases, with 11 bases between. CDR1 MDHEN and CDR2 SYDVKM come from the germline V gene. Here the CDR3 reads CASSPRAVYEQYF. The CDR3 coding sequence is TGTGCCAGCAGTCCCCGGGCAGTCTACGAGCAGTACTTC.

This clonotype was seen only a few times. The DNA for the CDR3 is TGTGCCAGCAGTCGAACAGGGGTTCAGCCCCAGCATTTT. It specifies CASSRTGVQPQHF. The chain joins TRBV12-3 or TRBV12-4 to TRBJ1-5; 7 positions agree with TRBD1. V dropped 5 bases and J dropped 6; count of bases not matched to a gene: 4. The CDR3 is made up of 13 amino acids.

This clonotype was seen only a few times. The genes are TRBV28 and TRBJ1-6; a weak D match, TRBD1 (5 bases). V was trimmed by 6 bases and J by 7 bases, leaving 13 bases between them. The CDR3 is 14 residues long. The germline V gene has CDR1 MDHEN and CDR2 SYDVKM. The DNA of the CDR3 is TGTGCCAGCAGACCGGGACGGACAAATTCACCCCTCCACTTT. It specifies CASRPGRTNSPLHF. Supplemented by reference TRBV28 and TRBJ1-6, the full variable domain reads DVKVTQSSRYLVKRTGEKVFLECVQDMDHENMFWYRQDPGLGLRLIYFSYDVKMKEKGDIPEGYSVSREKKERFSLILESASTNQTSMYLCASRPGRTNSPLHFGNGTRLTVT.

V is TRBV20-1 and J is TRBJ2-5; TRBD1 matches 8 bases. Germline V gene sequence: CDR1 DFQATT, CDR2 SNEGSKA (reference sequence). The CDR3 spans 14 residues. After removal of 4 bases from V and 2 bases from J, the junction contained 6 bases not matched to a gene. The CDR3 region has the DNA TGCAGTGCTAATGCCGGGACAGGACAAGAGACCCAGTACTTC. Protein product: CSANAGTGQETQYF.

This sequence joins TRBV30 and TRBJ2-5, with 10 bases fitting TRBD2. The V and J ends lost 0 bases and 2 bases, in that order; junction bases with no gene match: 18. The CDR3 contains 20 residues. Per germline, CDR1 GTSNPN and CDR2 SVGIG (reference sequence). The CDR3 here is CAWSVPPGLAGVVGQETQYF. CDR3 DNA sequence: TGTGCCTGGAGTGTACCGCCCGGTCTAGCGGGAGTTGTGGGGCAAGAGACCCAGTACTTC. Based on the CDR3 plus reference TRBV30 and TRBJ2-5, the full variable domain is SQTIHQWPATLVQPVGSPLSLECTVEGTSNPNLYWYRQAAGRGLQLLFYSVGIGQISSEVPQNLSASRPQDRQFILSSKKLLLSDSGFYLCAWSVPPGLAGVVGQETQYFGPGTRLLVL.

This CDR3 is CSARESGNTIYF. For the CDR3, the DNA is TGCAGTGCTAGAGAATCTGGAAACACCATATATTTT. V usage is TRBV20-1 and J usage is TRBJ1-3; no clear D gene. Per the germline V gene, CDR1 is DFQATT and CDR2 is SNEGSKA (reference sequence). V gave up 0 bases and J gave up 1 base, with 1 base separating them. The CDR3 is 12 amino acids.

In this sample, this clonotype turned up once. This sequence joins TRBV4-1 and TRBJ1-5, with a possible D match to TRBD1 (5 bases). V lost 0 bases and J 2 bases, leaving 17 bases between the germline ends. CDR1 is MGHRA, CDR2 YSYEKL, per germline. The CDR3 length is 18 residues. CDR3 DNA sequence: TGCGCCAGCAGCCAAGATATTGGGGCAGGGTCGGGCAATCAGCCCCAGCATTTT. This gives the protein CASSQDIGAGSGNQPQHF.

A few counts support this clonotype. This rearrangement joins TRBV28 to TRBJ2-2; 7 bases agree with TRBD1. With V trimmed by 7 bases and J by 4 bases, 3 bases remained unmatched. This CDR3 comprises 13 residues. Germline V CDR1 and CDR2: MDHEN, SYDVKM. The CDR3 loop is CASKPGGTGELFF. The CDR3, as DNA: TGTGCCAGCAAGCCAGGGGGCACCGGGGAGCTGTTTTTT.

The chain recombines TRBV24-1 with TRBJ2-7; 9 bases line up with TRBD1. Trimming cost V 4 bases and J 2 bases; bases outside gene matches: 5. From germline, CDR1 is KGHDR and CDR2 SFDVKD. This CDR3 is built from 15 residues. The CDR3 protein is CATSDPGQGTYEQYF. In nucleotides, the CDR3 is TGTGCCACCAGTGACCCGGGACAGGGAACCTACGAGCAGTACTTC.

Only a few counts were recorded for this clonotype. J is TRBJ1-2 and V is TRBV12-3 or TRBV12-4; possible D gene TRBD1, 5 bases. The CDR3 is 16 amino acids. CDR3 protein: CASGLGGKGIVYGYTF. In nucleotides, the CDR3 is TGTGCTAGTGGTTTGGGGGGGAAGGGAATCGTCTATGGCTACACCTTC.

This clonotype turned up a few times. V gene TRBV7-2 combines with J gene TRBJ1-2; tentatively, D is TRBD1 (5 bases). Germline V CDR1 and CDR2: SGHTA, FQGNSA. This CDR3 region has 13 residues. V was clipped by 6 bases and J by 8 bases, with 16 bases between them. CDR3 sequence (DNA): TGTGCCAGCAGGGAAACCCCAGGGTTAGGCTACACCTTC. Translated: CASRETPGLGYTF.

This clonotype turned up a few times. The V call is TRBV6-1, the J call TRBJ2-3, with D hard to call. V was trimmed by 1 base and J by 4 bases, leaving 9 bases between them. The V gene's germline CDR1 is MNHNS and CDR2 SASEGT. The CDR3 spans 14 residues. In DNA form, the CDR3 reads TGTGCCAGCAGTGAAGAAGTACAGCCAGATACGCAGTATTTT. Protein product: CASSEEVQPDTQYF.

The rearrangement links TRBV6-2 or TRBV6-3 to TRBJ1-5, with TRBD1 matching over 7 bases. The CDR3 length is 15 residues. V lost 6 bases to trimming and J lost 6 bases; unmatched junction nucleotides: 11. Germline lookup yields CDR1 MNHEY and CDR2 SVGEGT. The CDR3 here is CASRAAGGPSQPQHF. The CDR3, as DNA: TGTGCCAGCAGGGCGGCAGGGGGACCCAGTCAGCCCCAGCATTTT.

This clonotype turned up a few times. This chain joins TRBV6-5 and TRBJ1-2; D perhaps matches TRBD1 (5 bases). Germline CDR1 reads MNHEY; CDR2 reads SVGAGI. With 7 bases removed from V and 4 bases from J, the gap between germline ends came to 16 bases. There are 14 residues in the CDR3. CDR3 DNA sequence: TGTGCCAGCACCGACGGACGGGACTTCTATGGCTACACCTTC. Translating it yields CASTDGRDFYGYTF.

V usage is TRBV7-3 and J usage is TRBJ1-1; 10 bases line up with TRBD1. The V gene's germline CDR1 is SGHTA and CDR2 FQGTGA. Germline trimming cut 9 bases from V and 7 bases from J; bases unmatched to any gene: 2. This CDR3 has 11 amino acids. The DNA for the CDR3 is TGTGCCAGTAGGACAGGGGGTGAAGCTTTCTTT. This translates into CASRTGGEAFF.

This chain uses TRBV27 with TRBJ1-1, with D hard to call. CDR3 length equals 15 residues. The V and J ends lost 3 bases and 1 base respectively, with 12 bases between them. CDR1 and CDR2 (germline): MNHEY, SMNVEV (reference sequence). This CDR3 reads CASSFSRVGNTEAFF. CDR3 in DNA: TGTGCCAGCAGTTTTTCCCGGGTTGGGAACACTGAAGCTTTCTTT.

This chain uses TRBV5-1 with TRBJ2-3; D may be TRBD2 (5 bases). The length of the CDR3 is 16 residues. Trimming stripped 3 bases from V and 2 bases from J, with 16 bases between. Germline CDR1 reads SGHRS; CDR2 reads YFSETQ. The CDR3 sequence is CASSSGQRSSTDTQYF. CDR3 bases: TGCGCCAGCAGCTCGGGCCAGCGGTCCTCCACAGATACGCAGTATTTT.

The chain employs TRBV12-3 or TRBV12-4 and TRBJ1-3; no definite D call. V gave up 8 bases and J gave up 6 bases, with 17 bases separating them. This CDR3 comprises 14 residues. In DNA form, the CDR3 reads TGTGCCAGCTCACCATCAGGAGCACTAAACACCATATATTTT. As protein: CASSPSGALNTIYF.

This clonotype has more than one count but fewer than ten. V usage is TRBV12-3 or TRBV12-4 and J usage is TRBJ2-7, with 7 bases matching TRBD1. The CDR3 runs to 13 residues. V lost 6 bases to trimming and J lost 4 bases; unmatched junction nucleotides: 6. This CDR3 is CASSRQGFYEQYF. In nucleotides, the CDR3 is TGTGCCAGCAGCCGACAGGGTTTTTACGAGCAGTACTTC.

The chain joins TRBV12-3 or TRBV12-4 to TRBJ2-1; 8 bases are shared with TRBD2. The CDR3 has 15 amino acids. V trimming: 8 bases; J trimming: 2 bases; junction bases outside the gene matches: 8. CDR3 in DNA: TGTGCCAGCCAGAGCGGGAGTACCACCTACAATGAGCAGTTCTTC. Translating gives CASQSGSTTYNEQFF.